This T cell receptor (beta chain) originates from a study of CXCR3-negative and CXCR3-positive naive CD8 T cells. To note about this clonotype: Its antigen is not known.

CDR3 size: 15 residues. The germline CDR1 and CDR2 sequences are LNHNV and YYDKDF (reference sequence). Each TRB cDNA library was prepared by 5' RACE (with UMI labels). TCRdb derives one entry per CDR3 protein from the 5' RACE reads, leaving out DNA. In total, the table holds over 100,000 distinct CDR3 sequences. Whole-study findings and limits: Against CXCR3-negative naive cells, CXCR3-positive naive cells showed more hydrophobic TRB CDR3s.

This TCR was recovered from a human donor in good health. Some clones in this sample may be carry-over from other donors' samples. The chain has TRBV15 and TRBJ2-2; TCRdb's D call, TRBD2, is unchecked because there is no DNA. Sequences were obtained from naive CXCR3- CD8+ T cells from blood. The subset is: CD45RO-CCR7+CD27+CD95- naive CD8+ T cells lacking CXCR3 (TNR3-). The CDR3 sequence is CATSSGLPNTGELFF.